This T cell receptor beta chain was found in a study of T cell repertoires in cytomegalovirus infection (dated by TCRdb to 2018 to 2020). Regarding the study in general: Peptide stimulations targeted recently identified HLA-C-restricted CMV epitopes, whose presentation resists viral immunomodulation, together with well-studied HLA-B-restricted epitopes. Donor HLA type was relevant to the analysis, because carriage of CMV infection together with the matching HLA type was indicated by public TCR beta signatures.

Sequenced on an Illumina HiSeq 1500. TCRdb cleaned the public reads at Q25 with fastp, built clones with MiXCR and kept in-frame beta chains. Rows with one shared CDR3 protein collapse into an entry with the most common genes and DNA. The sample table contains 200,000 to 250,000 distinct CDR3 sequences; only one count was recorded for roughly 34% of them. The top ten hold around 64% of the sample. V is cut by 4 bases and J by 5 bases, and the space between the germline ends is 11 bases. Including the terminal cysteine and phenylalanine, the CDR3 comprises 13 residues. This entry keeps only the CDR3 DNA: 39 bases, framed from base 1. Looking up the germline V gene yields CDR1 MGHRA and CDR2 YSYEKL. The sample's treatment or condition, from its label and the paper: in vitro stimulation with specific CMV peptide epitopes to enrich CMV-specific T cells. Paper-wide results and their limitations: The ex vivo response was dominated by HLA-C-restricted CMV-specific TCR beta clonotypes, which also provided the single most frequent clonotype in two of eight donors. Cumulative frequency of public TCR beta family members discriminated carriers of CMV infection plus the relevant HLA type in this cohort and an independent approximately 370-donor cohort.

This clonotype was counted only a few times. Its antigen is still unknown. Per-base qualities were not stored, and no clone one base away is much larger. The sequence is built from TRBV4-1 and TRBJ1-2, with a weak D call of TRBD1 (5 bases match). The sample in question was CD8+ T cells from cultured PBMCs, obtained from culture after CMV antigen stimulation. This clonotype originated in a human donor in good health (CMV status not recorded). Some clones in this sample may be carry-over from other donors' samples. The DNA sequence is TGCGCCAGCAGCCCGATAGACAGTTATGGCTACACCTTC. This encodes CASSPIDSYGYTF.